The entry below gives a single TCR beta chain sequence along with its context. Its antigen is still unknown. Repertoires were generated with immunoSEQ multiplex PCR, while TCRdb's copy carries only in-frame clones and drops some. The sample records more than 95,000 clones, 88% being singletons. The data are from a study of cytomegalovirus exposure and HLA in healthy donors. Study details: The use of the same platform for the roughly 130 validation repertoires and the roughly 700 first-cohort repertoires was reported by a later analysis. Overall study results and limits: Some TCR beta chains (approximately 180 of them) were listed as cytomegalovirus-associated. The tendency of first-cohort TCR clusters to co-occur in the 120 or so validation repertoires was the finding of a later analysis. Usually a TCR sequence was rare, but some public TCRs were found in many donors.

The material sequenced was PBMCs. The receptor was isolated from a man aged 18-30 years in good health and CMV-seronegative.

The DNA for the CDR3 is TGTGCCAGCAGTTTAAACCAGATTCAGTATTTT. This translates into CASSLNQIQYF. The J gene is TRBJ2-3, the V gene TRBV27, with D unresolved. The CDR3 has 11 amino acids. V lost 2 bases, J lost 12 bases, and 9 bases lay in between. The germline V gene has CDR1 MNHEY and CDR2 SMNVEV (reference sequence).